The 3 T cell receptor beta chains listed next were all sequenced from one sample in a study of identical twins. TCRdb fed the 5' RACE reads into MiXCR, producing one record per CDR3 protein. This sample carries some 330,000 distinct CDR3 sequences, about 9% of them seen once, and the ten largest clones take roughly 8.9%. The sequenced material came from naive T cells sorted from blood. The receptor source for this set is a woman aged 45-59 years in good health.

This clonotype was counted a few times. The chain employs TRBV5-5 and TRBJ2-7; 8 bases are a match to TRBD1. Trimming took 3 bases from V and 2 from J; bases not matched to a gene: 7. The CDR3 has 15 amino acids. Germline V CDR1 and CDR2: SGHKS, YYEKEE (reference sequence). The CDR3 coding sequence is TGTGCCAGCAGCTCTCTCGGGGACAGGACCTACGAGCAGTACTTC. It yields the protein CASSSLGDRTYEQYF.

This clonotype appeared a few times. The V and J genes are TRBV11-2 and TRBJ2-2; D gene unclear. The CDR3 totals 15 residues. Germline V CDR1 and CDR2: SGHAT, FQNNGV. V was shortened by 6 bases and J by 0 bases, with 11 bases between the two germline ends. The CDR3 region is CASRPVRSNTGELFF. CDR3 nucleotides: TGTGCCAGCAGGCCCGTAAGATCGAACACCGGGGAGCTGTTTTTT.

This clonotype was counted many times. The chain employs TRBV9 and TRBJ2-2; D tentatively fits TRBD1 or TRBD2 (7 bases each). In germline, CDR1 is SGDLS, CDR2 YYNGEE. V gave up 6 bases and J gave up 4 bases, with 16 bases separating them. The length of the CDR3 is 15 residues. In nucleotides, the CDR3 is TGTGCCAGCAACTCCCAGGGGGGGGTCACCGGGGAGCTGTTTTTT. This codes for CASNSQGGVTGELFF. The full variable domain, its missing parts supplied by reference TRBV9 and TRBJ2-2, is DSGVTQTPKHLITATGQRVTLRCSPRSGDLSVYWYQQSLDQGLQFLIQYYNGEERAKGNILERFSAQQFPDLHSELNLSSLELGDSALYFCASNSQGGVTGELFFGEGSRLTVL.